This TCR beta chain was recorded in a study of blood T cells in healthy people across ages (dated by TCRdb to 2013 to 2016). Notes on the research overall: In model experiments, template switching captured roughly one uniquely barcoded TCR beta cDNA molecule for every two T cells. The study measured age-related changes in TCR beta repertoire diversity using deep sequencing normalized with unique cDNA molecular identifiers. Four age groups were formed from the donors: young (average approximately 15 years), middle-aged (roughly 38), aged (about 68) and long-lived (more than 75). To avoid experimental bias, donors of different ages were distributed randomly across sequencing lanes. For two donors (one aged 18 to 29 and one aged 80 or older), the study analyzed two additional independent replicas of 1 million unique cDNA reads from the same blood draw.

Study-level results and caveats: Observed TCR beta diversity per million T cells fell roughly linearly with age, and a significant reduction was already apparent by age roughly 40. A strong correlation was found between observed TCR beta diversity and the percentage of naive T cells measured by flow cytometry. Compared with the aged group, the long-lived group had more naive CD4+ T cells, fewer expanded clones and increased TCR diversity, a pattern suggesting age selection. The CMV infection status of donors was not known, potentially confounding age-related changes in expanded clonotypes. Estimates of total diversity based on one million sequenced T cells were regarded as lower bounds and as underestimates. Since profiling was done on bulk unsorted PBMCs, naive and antigen-experienced compartments could not be conclusively compared.

The CDR3, from cysteine to phenylalanine, totals 13 residues. The DNA shown is the 39-base CDR3, in frame from base 1. Preparation of the library involved 5' RACE. Instrument on record: Illumina HiSeq 2500. A second PCR of roughly 7 to 11 cycles was performed with a sample-barcoded 5' primer and a J-beta primer mix. A template-switch 5' adaptor carrying 12 random nucleotides introduced a unique molecular identifier onto each TCR beta cDNA molecule. Each sample yielded at least 3 million CDR3-containing paired-end reads. The Mint cDNA synthesis kit, primed by a TRBC-specific oligonucleotide, was used to synthesize first-strand cDNA from all RNA. Following uracil-DNA glycosylase treatment, a first 18-cycle PCR with universal primers M1SS and BC2_uni_R was performed on all cDNA. Regarding the original processing steps: Each sample was normalized by randomly selecting 1 million high-quality reads, each carrying a distinct molecular identifier. Reads sharing molecular identifiers were discarded rather than binned into consensus sequences. CDR3 identification, clonotype clustering and error correction used MiTCR with a Q25 quality threshold and the strictest error-elimination algorithm. Lower-bound total TCR beta diversity was estimated with a nonparametric unseen species model using Euler transformation. TCRdb's own reprocessing of the public reads used fastp at Q25 and MiXCR and kept productive beta chains. Duplicate CDR3 protein sequences are folded into a single record with the most common DNA and genes. TCRdb, rather than the study authors, made the V and J calls. The sample records more than 650,000 distinct CDR3 sequences, over 20% of which are singletons. The top ten clones comprise roughly a fifth of the sample.

As concerns this clonotype: The antigen it recognizes is unknown. No quality values exist for individual bases; no much larger clone is one base distant.

The approximately 40 donors, aged about 6 to 100 years, were systemically healthy Caucasian individuals from Russia. Each donor gave ten milliliters of peripheral blood, drawn into EDTA-treated Vacutainer tubes. PBMCs were isolated by Ficoll-Paque density-gradient centrifugation, with at least 7 million obtained per sample. Total RNA was extracted from PBMCs with Trizol reagent, with at least 5 micrograms obtained per sample. For every donor, an aliquot of PBMCs went through flow cytometry to measure the percentages of naive CD45RAhigh/CD27high T cells. Sequencing was done on a sample of blood. The rearranged segments are TRBV12-3 or TRBV12-4 and TRBJ2-5, and the D gene may be TRBD1, 6 bases matching. The DNA end favors TRBJ2-1, so the J call may be wrong. The origin of this receptor is a man in his 70s in good health. The DNA reads TGTGCCAGCAGATATCGCAGGGGAAGTGAGCAGTTCTTC. Protein translation: CASRYRRGSEQFF.